This T cell receptor beta chain derives from a study of T cell changes during pregnancy in multiple sclerosis. The repertoire was sequenced with immunoSEQ multiplex PCR; TCRdb's copy has only in-frame clones and lacks some. The sample carries 80,000 to 100,000 clones, 85% to 95% recorded once. The CDR3 contains 16 residues. The ends lost 4 bases at V and 8 bases at J; junction bases unmatched: 13. CDR1 is SGHRS, CDR2 YFSETQ, per germline. Specimen: peripheral blood, collected in the first trimester of pregnancy. The J gene is TRBJ1-2, the V gene TRBV5-1, with 11 bases fitting TRBD1. The TCR was taken from a female donor with multiple sclerosis, enrolled in a pregnancy study. The CDR3 reads CASSPNTGTGGGGYTF. The CDR3 DNA is TGCGCCAGCAGCCCGAACACCGGGACAGGGGGAGGGGGCTACACCTTC. The full variable domain, its missing parts supplied by reference TRBV5-1 and TRBJ1-2, is KAGVTQTPRYLIKTRGQQVTLSCSPISGHRSVSWYQQTPGQGLQFLFEYFSETQRNKGNFPGRFSGRQFSNSRSEMNVSTLELGDSALYLCASSPNTGTGGGGYTFGSGTRLTVV.